In this sample, the clone carrying this TCR beta chain turned up many times. Its antigen is currently unknown. These data are taken from a study of T cell repertoires in cytomegalovirus infection. Study-level background: Public TCR beta signature analysis indicated the presence of both CMV infection and matching HLA type.

TCRdb itself ran the reads through MiXCR, one entry per CDR3 protein. The sample carries about 320,000 distinct CDR3 sequences, 8% to 10% recorded once. Study-wide findings and caveats: Predominance within the ex vivo response was attributable to HLA-C-restricted CMV-specific TCR beta clonotypes. Totalled public TCR beta family frequency picked out people who carried CMV plus the relevant HLA.

The V end was cut by 3 bases, the J end by 3 bases, with 8 bases between. CDR3 length: 14 amino acids. Germline V gives CDR1 SGHTA, CDR2 FQGTGA. The TCR was taken from a human donor in good health (CMV status not recorded). Some clones in this sample may be carry-over from other donors' samples. Material: PBMCs. The rearrangement uses TRBV7-3 and TRBJ2-2; D is possibly TRBD1 (5 bases). The CDR3 sequence is CASSFGRDTGELFF. DNA for the CDR3: TGTGCCAGCAGCTTTGGCAGGGACACCGGGGAGCTGTTTTTT.